The clone carrying this T cell receptor (beta chain) was seen only a few times. The V end lost 2 bases, the J end lost 4 bases, and 10 bases lay between the germline ends. The CDR3 extends over 14 amino acids. TCRdb reprocessed the 5' RACE reads with MiXCR, giving one entry per CDR3 protein. Here the sample spans hundreds of thousands of distinct CDR3 sequences, about 20% being singletons. The record originates from a study of identical twins. These data were also filed under a second study, of T cells expressing NK-cell markers.

The chain uses TRBV12-3 or TRBV12-4 and TRBJ2-3; no reliable D call. Sequencing input: PBMCs. The TCR originated in a woman aged 18-29 years in good health. The chain's CDR3 is CASSLILMADTQYF. The CDR3 nucleotides read TGTGCCAGCAGTTTAATACTAATGGCAGATACGCAGTATTTT.